Below are 32 T cell receptor beta chains sequenced from a single sample in a study of blood T cell repertoires in COVID-19. Method: immunoSEQ multiplex PCR; TCRdb's copy keeps in-frame clones and lacks some. This sample yields some 400,000 clones, of which over 75% are seen a single time; 2.3% belongs to the top ten. The sample consisted of peripheral blood. The receptors stem from a woman aged 60-75 years with COVID-19, enrolled during active disease.

V usage is TRBV3-1 (or the pseudogene TRBV3-2) and J usage is TRBJ2-1; D may be TRBD2 (6 bases). This CDR3 has 16 residues. The V end was cut by 1 base, the J end by 2 bases, with 12 bases between. Germline CDR1 reads LGHDT; CDR2 reads YNNKEL (reference sequence). The CDR3 loop reads CASSQVPGGAYNEQFF. In DNA, the CDR3 is TGTGCCAGCAGCCAAGTCCCCGGCGGGGCCTACAATGAGCAGTTCTTC.

The chain joins TRBV28 to TRBJ2-5; 7 bases are shared with TRBD1. This CDR3 is 17 amino acids long. V lost 3 bases and J lost 0; bases outside the gene matches: 10. Germline lookup yields CDR1 MDHEN and CDR2 SYDVKM. CDR3 coding DNA: TGTGCCAGCAGTTTGGTAACAGGGGACGCGTACCAAGAGACCCAGTACTTC. It specifies CASSLVTGDAYQETQYF. The complete variable domain, with remaining parts taken from reference TRBV28 and TRBJ2-5, reads DVKVTQSSRYLVKRTGEKVFLECVQDMDHENMFWYRQDPGLGLRLIYFSYDVKMKEKGDIPEGYSVSREKKERFSLILESASTNQTSMYLCASSLVTGDAYQETQYFGPGTRLLVL.

The table lists this clone with a count of one. The same CDR3 also results from other DNA sequences found in this sample. The genes are TRBV7-2 and TRBJ2-3; D is ambiguous. Germline V lookup: CDR1 SGHTA, CDR2 FQGNSA. Deletions cut 5 bases from V and 0 bases from J, with 3 bases between. This CDR3 has 12 amino acids. CDR3 sequence (DNA): TGTGCCAGCAGCCCGAGCACAGATACGCAGTATTTT. Its protein product is CASSPSTDTQYF.

The J gene is TRBJ2-1, the V gene TRBV11-2; D tentatively fits TRBD1 or TRBD2 (5 bases each). CDR1 and CDR2 from the germline V gene are SGHAT and FQNNGV. V dropped 5 bases and J dropped 2 bases, with 13 bases sitting between them. The CDR3 loop spans 15 amino acids. The CDR3 region has the DNA TGTGCCAGCAGCCTAGGGGCGGGCCCCTACAATGAGCAGTTCTTC. Translated: CASSLGAGPYNEQFF.

The chain joins TRBV7-2 to TRBJ2-2; TRBD2 aligns across 10 bases. The CDR3 extends over 17 amino acids. Losses at the gene ends were 6 bases for V and 1 base for J; bases not matched to a gene: 8. Germline values: CDR1 SGHTA, CDR2 FQGNSA. CDR3 bases: TGTGCCAGCAGGAAGGGGGGGACTAGCGTGAACACCGGGGAGCTGTTTTTT. Its protein is CASRKGGTSVNTGELFF.

The count of this clone is one. The genes are TRBV5-4 and TRBJ2-3; TRBD2 matches at 9 bases. Germline V CDR1 and CDR2: SGHNT, YYREEE (reference sequence). V gave up 0 bases and J gave up 6 bases; unmatched junction bases: 5. This CDR3 comprises 15 residues. Here the CDR3 DNA reads TGTGCCAGCAGCTTGGGAGGCGGGGGGGCGGATACGCAGTATTTT. Amino acid sequence: CASSLGGGGADTQYF.

This rearrangement joins TRBV15 to TRBJ2-7, with a tentative D call TRBD2 (5 bases). The CDR3 contains 15 residues. Germline CDR1 reads LNHNV; CDR2 reads YYDKDF (reference sequence). V shed 3 bases and J shed 0 bases, with 12 bases lying between them. This CDR3 reads CATSRGRHGSYEQYF. DNA of the CDR3: TGTGCCACCAGCAGGGGGAGACACGGCTCCTACGAGCAGTACTTC.

V and J are TRBV19 and TRBJ2-3, with TRBD2 matching 8 bases. CDR1 is LNHDA, CDR2 SQIVND, per germline (reference sequence). The CDR3 is made up of 15 amino acids. Trimming took 5 bases from V and 1 from J; bases not matched to a gene: 5. In nucleotides, the CDR3 is TGTGCCAGTAGTCCGCGGGGGGAGGGCACAGATACGCAGTATTTT. It specifies CASSPRGEGTDTQYF. Full variable domain (missing parts from reference TRBV19 and TRBJ2-3): DGGITQSPKYLFRKEGQNVTLSCEQNLNHDAMYWYRQDPGQGLRLIYYSQIVNDFQKGDIAEGYSVSREKKESFPLTVTSAQKNPTAFYLCASSPRGEGTDTQYFGPGTRLTVL.

The CDR3 protein is CASRGQGAGQPQHF. CDR3 DNA: TGTGCCAGCAGGGGACAGGGAGCAGGGCAGCCCCAGCATTTT. This sequence joins TRBV28 and TRBJ1-5, with 9 nucleotides matching TRBD1. This CDR3 region has 14 residues. J was trimmed by 7 bases and V by 6 bases; bases with no gene match: 7. From germline, CDR1 is MDHEN and CDR2 SYDVKM.

This clone appeared a few times. Its ends do not fully match the called genes, so a read error is possible. This chain connects TRBV7-7 to TRBJ2-5; D may be TRBD2 (6 bases). In germline, CDR1 is SSHAT, CDR2 FNYEAQ (reference sequence). The CDR3 length is 15 residues. CDR3 sequence (DNA): TGTGCTAGCAGCTTGGGGGGTCCAAGTCAAGAGACCCAGTACTTC. This codes for CASSLGGPSQETQYF.

The chain has TRBV2 and TRBJ2-7; D unresolved. CDR1 SNHLY and CDR2 FYNNEI come from the germline V gene. V was trimmed by 6 bases and J by 5 bases, leaving 17 bases between them. The CDR3 is made up of 14 amino acids. The CDR3 DNA reads as TGTGCCAGCAGCCCACAGATTGCTCGCAACGAGCAGTACTTC. Its translation is CASSPQIARNEQYF.

The chain is built from TRBV6-5 and TRBJ2-7; D is unresolved. The V end lost 0 bases, the J end lost 3 bases, and 6 bases lay between the germline ends. This CDR3 comprises 13 residues. Germline-derived CDR1 and CDR2 are MNHEY and SVGAGI. Here the CDR3 DNA reads TGTGCCAGCAGTTACTCGGGCAGCTACGAGCAGTACTTC. This encodes CASSYSGSYEQYF.

CDR3 in amino acids: CASTKPQVWTQYF. The DNA for the CDR3 is TGTGCCAGCACTAAACCCCAGGTGTGGACCCAGTACTTC. The V call is TRBV6-5, the J call TRBJ2-5; D ambiguous. The V gene's germline CDR1 is MNHEY and CDR2 SVGAGI. This CDR3 is 13 amino acids long. Trimming removed 7 bases from V and 7 bases from J, with 16 bases in between.

V usage is TRBV19 and J usage is TRBJ1-1; 7 bases line up with TRBD1. This CDR3 comprises 13 residues. V lost 8 bases, J lost 1 base, and 4 bases stayed unmatched. Germline V gene sequence: CDR1 LNHDA, CDR2 SQIVND (reference sequence). CDR3 protein: CASWTGENTEAFF. The CDR3 nucleotides are TGTGCCAGTTGGACAGGCGAGAACACTGAAGCTTTCTTT. The full variable domain, with the rest looked up from reference TRBV19 and TRBJ1-1, is DGGITQSPKYLFRKEGQNVTLSCEQNLNHDAMYWYRQDPGQGLRLIYYSQIVNDFQKGDIAEGYSVSREKKESFPLTVTSAQKNPTAFYLCASWTGENTEAFFGQGTRLTVV.

The rearrangement uses TRBV10-3 and TRBJ2-3; TRBD1 matches at 11 bases. The CDR3 consists of 16 residues. Trimming cost V 6 bases and J 6 bases; bases outside gene matches: 11. Germline V lookup: CDR1 ENHRY, CDR2 SYGVKD. The CDR3 DNA reads TGTGCCATCAGGGACTCCGGGACAGGGGGGGGCGATACGCAGTATTTT. Translated, it gives CAIRDSGTGGGDTQYF.

The chain links TRBV5-1 to TRBJ2-7, with 8 bases fitting TRBD1. The CDR3 consists of 13 residues. The V segment lost 1 base and the J segment 4 bases; nucleotides outside the gene matches: 1. Germline CDR1 is SGHRS and CDR2 is YFSETQ. CDR3 sequence reads: CASSLHRGYEQYF. DNA of the CDR3: TGCGCCAGCAGCTTGCACAGGGGGTACGAGCAGTACTTC.

V and J are TRBV5-5 and TRBJ2-5; 7 positions agree with TRBD1. The CDR3 is made up of 15 amino acids. V lost 0 bases and J lost 1; bases outside the gene matches: 3. Germline lookup yields CDR1 SGHKS and CDR2 YYEKEE (reference sequence). The CDR3 sequence is CASSLGQGVQETQYF. DNA of the CDR3: TGTGCCAGCAGCTTGGGACAGGGAGTCCAAGAGACCCAGTACTTC.

This clone was observed a single time. V gene TRBV3-1 (or the pseudogene TRBV3-2) combines with J gene TRBJ1-6, with D possibly being TRBD1 (5 bases). The CDR3 spans 16 residues. CDR1 LGHDT and CDR2 YNNKEL come from the germline V gene (reference sequence). Deletions cut 0 bases from V and 8 bases from J, with 14 bases between. This chain's CDR3 is CASSQDPQGLYSPLHF. CDR3 DNA sequence: TGTGCCAGCAGCCAAGATCCCCAGGGTCTTTATTCACCCCTCCACTTT.

The chain recombines TRBV11-2 with TRBJ2-1; 10 positions agree with TRBD2. The CDR3 length is 14 residues. J gave up 9 bases and V 2 bases, and 4 bases lay outside the gene matches. Per the germline V gene, CDR1 is SGHAT and CDR2 is FQNNGV. The CDR3 DNA is TGTGCCAGCAGCTTACTAGCGGGGGCCGGTGAGCAGTTCTTC. Its translation: CASSLLAGAGEQFF.

This chain connects TRBV30 to TRBJ1-6; 9 bases fit TRBD1. V was pared by 2 bases and J by 7 bases, with 6 bases of the junction left unmatched. The CDR3 covers 15 residues. CDR1 and CDR2 (germline): GTSNPN, SVGIG (reference sequence). In nucleotides, the CDR3 is TGTGCCTGGAGTCCCGGACAGGGGAGAAATTCACCCCTCCACTTT. Its protein product is CAWSPGQGRNSPLHF.

The V gene is TRBV11-2, the J gene TRBJ1-4; no definite D call. CDR3 length: 15 residues. Trimming cost V 1 base and J 8 bases, with 14 bases left between them. Looked up from germline, CDR1 is SGHAT and CDR2 is FQNNGV. The CDR3 here is CASSLGPQTSEKLFF. The CDR3 DNA follows: TGTGCCAGCAGCTTAGGTCCCCAGACTTCCGAAAAACTGTTTTTT.

The CDR3 sequence: CASSYSPGGGNEQFF. CDR3 nucleotide sequence: TGTGCCAGCAGTTACTCGCCGGGAGGGGGCAATGAGCAGTTCTTC. The chain recombines TRBV6-5 with TRBJ2-1; TRBD2 matches at 8 bases. Per germline, CDR1 MNHEY and CDR2 SVGAGI. V shed 0 bases, J shed 6 bases, and the junction held 4 bases outside the gene matches. The CDR3 extends over 15 amino acids.

This clone occurred once. V and J are TRBV3-1 (or the pseudogene TRBV3-2) and TRBJ1-4; 8 bases align to TRBD1. This CDR3 has 14 amino acids. Germline CDR1 LGHDT, CDR2 YNNKEL (reference sequence). V shed 4 bases and J 8 bases; nucleotides not matched to a gene: 6. CDR3 sequence: CASSPGQVGEKLFF. DNA for the CDR3: TGTGCCAGCAGCCCGGGACAGGTGGGGGAAAAACTGTTTTTT.

The chain links TRBV11-1 to TRBJ2-1; 9 bases align to TRBD1. Germline V CDR1 and CDR2: SGHAT, FQDESV (reference sequence). The CDR3 consists of 15 residues. V was pared by 6 bases and J by 7 bases, with 10 bases of the junction left unmatched. The CDR3 DNA follows: TGTGCCAGCAGTTCTCCGGGACAGGGATCGAATGAGCAGTTCTTC. It codes for CASSSPGQGSNEQFF.

The chain employs TRBV3-1 (or the pseudogene TRBV3-2) and TRBJ1-1, with D perhaps matching TRBD1 (6 bases). With 5 bases removed from V and 4 bases from J, the gap between germline ends came to 17 bases. The CDR3 is 15 amino acids. Germline-derived CDR1 and CDR2 are LGHDT and YNNKEL (reference sequence). The CDR3 region is CASSARTVLGTEAFF. Written as DNA, the CDR3 is TGTGCCAGCAGCGCCCGGACAGTTCTGGGCACTGAAGCTTTCTTT.

The V and J genes are TRBV19 and TRBJ1-1, with D tentatively TRBD1 (5 bases). V was clipped by 2 bases and J by 6 bases, with 13 bases between them. Germline CDR1 reads LNHDA; CDR2 reads SQIVND (reference sequence). The CDR3 runs 14 residues. CDR3 sequence reads: CASSIQGPAAEAFF. The CDR3 region has the DNA TGTGCCAGTAGTATACAGGGCCCCGCGGCTGAAGCTTTCTTT. Together with reference TRBV19 and TRBJ1-1, the CDR3 gives the full variable domain: DGGITQSPKYLFRKEGQNVTLSCEQNLNHDAMYWYRQDPGQGLRLIYYSQIVNDFQKGDIAEGYSVSREKKESFPLTVTSAQKNPTAFYLCASSIQGPAAEAFFGQGTRLTVV.

Notes on this clone: Other DNA sequences in this sample translate to the same CDR3. The CDR3 is CASSYDRNTEAFF. The CDR3 coding sequence is TGTGCCAGCAGTTACGACAGAAACACTGAAGCTTTCTTT. The V gene is TRBV6-5, the J gene TRBJ1-1, with a weak D call TRBD1 (5 bases). Germline CDR1 is MNHEY and CDR2 is SVGAGI. The CDR3 totals 13 residues. V was trimmed by 2 bases and J by 2 bases, leaving 6 bases between them.

On this clone itself: Sequence at one end of the junction differs from germline and may be a read error. The CDR3 region is CASSTPGQVYF. The CDR3 DNA follows: TGTGCCAGCAGCACCCCGGGACAGGTCTATTTC. This chain uses TRBV9 with TRBJ1-2; 8 bases fit TRBD1. Germline V gives CDR1 SGDLS, CDR2 YYNGEE. The CDR3 is 11 amino acids.

The V and J genes are TRBV21-1 and TRBJ1-6. TRBV21-1 is marked as a pseudogene. The CDR3 extends over 16 amino acids. CDR3 residues: CASSKDQEADNSPLHF. In DNA form, the CDR3 reads TGTGCCAGCAGCAAAGACCAGGAGGCCGATAATTCACCCCTCCACTTT.

This sequence joins TRBV5-5 and TRBJ2-1, with 7 bases aligning to TRBD1. This CDR3 has 15 residues. Trimming at V came to 3 bases and at J to 3 bases, leaving 6 bases not matched to a gene. CDR1 and CDR2 (germline): SGHKS, YYEKEE (reference sequence). The CDR3 DNA reads TGTGCCAGCAGCTGGGAACAGGGGCGCTACAATGAGCAGTTCTTC. Residues: CASSWEQGRYNEQFF.

A single count supports this clone. The chain uses TRBV7-2 and TRBJ1-3; D not certain. The CDR3 length is 16 residues. In germline, CDR1 is SGHTA, CDR2 FQGNSA. The V gene lost 5 bases and the J gene lost 4 bases, with 18 bases spanning the gap. In nucleotides, the CDR3 is TGTGCCAGCAGCGGCCGGCCAGGTACGGGAGGAAACACCATATATTTT. It codes for CASSGRPGTGGNTIYF.

V gene TRBV7-6 combines with J gene TRBJ2-3; a possible D gene is TRBD1 (6 bases). Trimming pared 5 bases from V and 4 bases from J, leaving 13 bases between. The CDR3 extends over 14 amino acids. CDR1 SGHVS and CDR2 FNYEAQ come from the germline V gene. This chain's CDR3 is CASSTTGFADTQYF. For the CDR3, the DNA is TGTGCCAGCAGCACCACAGGGTTCGCAGATACGCAGTATTTT. Complete variable domain (other parts from reference TRBV7-6 and TRBJ2-3): GAGVSQSPRYKVTKRGQDVALRCDPISGHVSLYWYRQALGQGPEFLTYFNYEAQQDKSGLPNDRFSAERPEGSISTLTIQRTEQRDSAMYRCASSTTGFADTQYFGPGTRLTVL.